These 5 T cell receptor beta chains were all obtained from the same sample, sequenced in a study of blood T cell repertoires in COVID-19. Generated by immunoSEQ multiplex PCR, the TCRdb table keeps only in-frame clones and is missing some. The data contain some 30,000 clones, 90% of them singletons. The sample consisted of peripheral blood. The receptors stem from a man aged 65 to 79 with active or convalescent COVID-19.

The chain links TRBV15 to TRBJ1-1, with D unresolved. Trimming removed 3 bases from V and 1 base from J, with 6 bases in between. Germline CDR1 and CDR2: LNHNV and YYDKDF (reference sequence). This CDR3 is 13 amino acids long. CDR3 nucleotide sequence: TGTGCCACCAGCAGTTCCCGGAACACTGAAGCTTTCTTT. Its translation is CATSSSRNTEAFF.

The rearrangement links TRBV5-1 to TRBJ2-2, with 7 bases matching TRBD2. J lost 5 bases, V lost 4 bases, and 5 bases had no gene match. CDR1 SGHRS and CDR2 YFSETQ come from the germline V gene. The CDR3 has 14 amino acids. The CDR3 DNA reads TGCGCCAGCAGCAGCGGGGATCCGACCGGGGAGCTGTTTTTT. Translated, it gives CASSSGDPTGELFF.

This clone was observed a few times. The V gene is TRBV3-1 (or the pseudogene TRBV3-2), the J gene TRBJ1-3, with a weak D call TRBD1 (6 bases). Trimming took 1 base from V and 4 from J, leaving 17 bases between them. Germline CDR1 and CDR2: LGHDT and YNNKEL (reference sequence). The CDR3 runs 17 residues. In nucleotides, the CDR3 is TGTGCCAGCAGCCAAGCAACAGGGCTAATGGGAGGAAACACCATATATTTT. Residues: CASSQATGLMGGNTIYF.

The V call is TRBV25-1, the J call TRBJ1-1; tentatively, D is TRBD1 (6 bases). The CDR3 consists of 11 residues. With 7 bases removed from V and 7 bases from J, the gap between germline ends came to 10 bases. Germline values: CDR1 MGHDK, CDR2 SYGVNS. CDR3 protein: CASITGNEAFF. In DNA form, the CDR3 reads TGTGCCAGCATTACAGGGAATGAAGCTTTCTTT.

The CDR3, as DNA: TGTGCCAGTAGTATCGGGGAAAGCTATGGCTACACCTTC. Translated, it gives CASSIGESYGYTF. The J gene is TRBJ1-2, the V gene TRBV19; no clear D gene. Germline lookup yields CDR1 LNHDA and CDR2 SQIVND (reference sequence). CDR3 length: 13 amino acids. V lost 3 bases and J lost 4, with 9 bases in between.